This T cell receptor (beta chain) was documented in a study of vaccination effects on CD4 cells after COVID-19. Trimming took 4 bases from V and 6 from J, leaving 19 bases between them. The CDR3 consists of 15 residues. CDR1 ENHRY and CDR2 SYGVKD come from the germline V gene. Overall study results and limits: Spike-reactive clones present post-vaccine in convalescents were predominantly new vaccine-induced clones.

Concerning this clone itself: Antigen unknown.

Antigen-specific CD4+ T cells were first expanded with viral peptide pools by the ViraFEST assay and only then sequenced. CD4+ T cells were isolated after about eleven days of culture. This person's SARS-CoV-2 infection, confirmed by PCR, occurred between March and December 2020. Clones were sequenced by immunoSEQ multiplex PCR, and TCRdb holds only the in-frame ones, with some missing. The sample has fewer than 30,000 clones, more than 75% seen once. V gene TRBV10-3 combines with J gene TRBJ2-7, with a possible D match to TRBD2 (5 bases). Material: CD4+ T cells from PBMCs cultured with HCoV-NL63 spike peptides, obtained before COVID-19 vaccination. The TCR sequence derives from a human donor who had a prior SARS-CoV-2 infection. In DNA, the CDR3 is TGTGCCATCAGTGTATTCGTCCCGGAGGTCTCCGAGCAGTACTTC. Translating gives CAISVFVPEVSEQYF.